This T cell receptor beta chain was retrieved from a study of T cell responses to AZD1222 COVID-19 vaccine (dated by TCRdb to the early 2020s). Background on the whole study: TCR sequencing covered about 230 trial participants: 200 to 210 given two doses of AZD1222 and around 25 given two doses of MenACWY control vaccine. Trial participants were enrolled by age into 18-55, 56-69 and 70-plus year subgroups, with roughly 160, 29 and 62 TCR-sequenced participants respectively. Study-wide findings and limitations: In the small 56-69-year group, the increase in depth fell short of significance, most likely because of low power. Most participants were white British and females outnumbered males, and the authors suggested that clonal diversity may have been underestimated. The whole spike protein was spanned by vaccine-associated CD4 TCRs, and dominant responses were seen in regions 160-218 and 743-854. Conclusions about previously exposed vaccinees are limited, since just five to seven AZD1222 recipients were seropositive for SARS-CoV-2 at baseline. Reportedly, almost half of the unique spike-specific TCRs recognized epitopes lying outside the regions that are mutated in the B.1.351 and B.1.1.7 variants. A significant rise in spike-specific TCR breadth and depth was observed after two AZD1222 doses relative to day 0 and relative to MenACWY recipients. Because no day 14 peak-response samples were available, repertoires were characterized only after the peak T cell response.

The time point label, read with the paper, signifies: about 28 days (+/-7) after the second vaccine dose. AZD1222 recipients whose second dose came at about 4 weeks and those whose second dose came at about 12 weeks were combined into one group, since spike-specific TCR depth and breadth did not differ between the two schedules. Vaccinee samples were obtained from the UK trials COV001 and COV002, which included a single-blind randomized controlled phase 2/3 trial of AZD1222 (ChAdOx1 nCoV-19) in healthy adults. For TCRbeta chain sequencing, PBMC samples were collected from trial participants at day 0 and at day 28 after the second dose. Counted from cysteine to phenylalanine, this CDR3 has 13 amino acids. Left in the record is the CDR3 DNA by itself, 39 bases read in frame from the first base. The V end gives up 2 bases and the J end 8 bases, leaving 4 bases in the junction not matched to a gene.

With respect to this clone: Its specific antigen is unknown. It has no much larger one-base neighbor in the sample; base qualities were not kept.

The CDR3 regions of human TCRbeta chains were analyzed by immunosequencing. The paper's processing steps were these. TCRs in the repertoires were compared against a reference library of SARS-CoV-2-specific TCRs that had been generated with the MIRA antigen-specificity platform. Breadth was defined as the fraction of unique TCRs that were SARS-CoV-2-associated, and depth was defined as the fraction of total T cells that were SARS-CoV-2-associated. Using the MIRA data, every spike-specific TCR was mapped to the spike region that the TCR reacted to and assigned to either a CD4 or a CD8 class. Log10-transformed breadth and depth values were compared by one-way ANOVA with Sidak's multiple comparisons tests. Not all clones reach the TCRdb copy of this immuneACCESS table, which keeps in-frame sequences only. Checked studies attribute under half of the gap to unresolved V genes and leave the rest unexplained. The DNA gave D and trimming, while V, J and clone size come from that table. The sample table shows tens of thousands of clones, and almost 90% are seen once. The top ten clonotypes cover 1.2% to 1.5% of the sample.

The rearrangement joined TRBV12-3 or TRBV12-4 to TRBJ1-2, with 8 bases aligning to TRBD1. This clonotype originated in an adult who received the AZD1222 COVID-19 vaccine. The sequenced sample was peripheral blood, obtained 28 days after the second AZD1222 dose. The DNA sequence is given as TGTGCCAGCAGTTTACAGGGGGCAGGGGGCTACACCTTC. It codes for CASSLQGAGGYTF.